The rows below give T cell receptor beta chains drawn from one sample of a study of post-analysis software for immune sequencing data. TCRdb reprocessed the PCR reads via MiXCR and lists one record per CDR3 protein. The sample shows approximately 730,000 distinct CDR3 sequences, just under 30% of them seen only once. The sample consisted of blood. Receptors originate from a girl under 18 with multiple sclerosis. CDR3s include the opening cysteine and the closing phenylalanine or tryptophan. Each record gives: V gene, J gene, D gene, CDR3 length, clone size, CDR3 DNA, CDR3 protein. A D gene is named only where the DNA matches it firmly. Clone size is shown for a subset of rows, as once, few, many or a class of expanded clone.

v_gene: TRBV14
j_gene: TRBJ2-3
d_gene: .
len: 17
abundance: few
CDR3nt: TGTGCCAGCAACCTCGACAGGACCCGCTCCTCCACAGATACGCAGTATTTT
CDR3aa: CASNLDRTRSSTDTQYF

v_gene: TRBV29-1
j_gene: TRBJ1-1
d_gene: .
len: 14
abundance: few
CDR3nt: TGCAGCGTTGCCGGGAGTGCTTCCCTCTATGAAGCTTTCTTT
CDR3aa: CSVAGSASLYEAFF

v_gene: TRBV10-3
j_gene: TRBJ2-5
d_gene: .
len: 11
abundance: .
CDR3nt: TGTGTCATCAGCCATTCGGAGACCCAGTACTTC
CDR3aa: CVISHSETQYF

v_gene: TRBV29-1
j_gene: TRBJ2-5
d_gene: .
len: 14
abundance: .
CDR3nt: TGCAGCGTGGTAAACCAGGGGACTGGGGAGACCCAGTACTTC
CDR3aa: CSVVNQGTGETQYF

v_gene: TRBV6-5
j_gene: TRBJ2-3
d_gene: .
len: 14
abundance: .
CDR3nt: TGTGCCAGCAGTTATTCGGGATGGGAGGATACGCAGTATTTT
CDR3aa: CASSYSGWEDTQYF

v_gene: TRBV20-1
j_gene: TRBJ2-7
d_gene: TRBD2
len: 12
abundance: few
CDR3nt: TGCAGTGCTGCTAGCGGGACGCGGGAGCAGTACTTC
CDR3aa: CSAASGTREQYF

v_gene: TRBV5-4
j_gene: TRBJ2-1
d_gene: .
len: 13
abundance: .
CDR3nt: TGTGCCAGCAGCCGCGACGTGAGGGATGAGCAGTTCTTC
CDR3aa: CASSRDVRDEQFF

v_gene: TRBV20-1
j_gene: TRBJ1-2
d_gene: TRBD1
len: 17
abundance: few
CDR3nt: TGCAGTGCTAGAGATCAAGGGACAGGGGGCGCTCGGTCTGGCTACACCTTC
CDR3aa: CSARDQGTGGARSGYTF

v_gene: TRBV6-5
j_gene: TRBJ1-2
d_gene: .
len: 13
abundance: .
CDR3nt: TGTGCCAGCAGCCCACAGGTTTTGTCCGGCTACACCTTC
CDR3aa: CASSPQVLSGYTF

v_gene: TRBV3-1
j_gene: TRBJ1-4
d_gene: .
len: 17
abundance: .
CDR3nt: TGTGCCAGCAGCTTTCCCCTTCGGGGAAACCCGGGTGAAAAACTGTTTTTT
CDR3aa: CASSFPLRGNPGEKLFF

v_gene: TRBV29-1
j_gene: TRBJ2-3
d_gene: TRBD2
len: 15
abundance: few
CDR3nt: TGCAGCGTTGAGGGGACTAGCGGGACCACAGATACGCAGTATTTT
CDR3aa: CSVEGTSGTTDTQYF

v_gene: TRBV13
j_gene: TRBJ1-1
d_gene: .
len: 15
abundance: .
CDR3nt: TGTGCCAGCAGCCGCCGCAGGGACGGAGACACTGAAGCTTTCTTT
CDR3aa: CASSRRRDGDTEAFF

v_gene: TRBV7-2
j_gene: TRBJ2-1
d_gene: .
len: 14
abundance: .
CDR3nt: TGTGCCAGCAGCTTCGGCGGGCAGATGATTGAGCAGTTCTTC
CDR3aa: CASSFGGQMIEQFF

v_gene: TRBV6-1
j_gene: TRBJ2-5
d_gene: .
len: 13
abundance: few
CDR3nt: TGTGCCAGCTTGGGGAGCTTTGCTGAGACCCAGTATTTC
CDR3aa: CASLGSFAETQYF

v_gene: TRBV6-2/TRBV6-3
j_gene: TRBJ2-3
d_gene: .
len: 14
abundance: .
CDR3nt: TGTGCCAGCAGTTACGGCAGCACCAGAGATACGCAGTATTTT
CDR3aa: CASSYGSTRDTQYF